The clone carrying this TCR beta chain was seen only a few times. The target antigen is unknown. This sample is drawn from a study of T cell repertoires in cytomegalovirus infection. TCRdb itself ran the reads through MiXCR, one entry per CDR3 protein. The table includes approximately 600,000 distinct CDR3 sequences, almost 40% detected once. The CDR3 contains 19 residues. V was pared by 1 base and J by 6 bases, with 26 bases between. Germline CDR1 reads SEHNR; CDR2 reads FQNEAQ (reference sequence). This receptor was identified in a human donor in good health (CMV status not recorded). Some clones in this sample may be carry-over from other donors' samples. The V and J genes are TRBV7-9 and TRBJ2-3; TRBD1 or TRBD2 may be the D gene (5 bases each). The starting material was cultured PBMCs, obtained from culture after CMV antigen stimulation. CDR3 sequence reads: CASSLGRISRGSRLDTQYF. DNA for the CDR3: TGTGCCAGCAGCTTAGGACGAATATCTCGGGGCAGTCGATTGGATACGCAGTATTTT.